This T cell receptor beta chain came from a study of early T cells in non-severe SARS-CoV-2 infection. The V end lost 7 bases, the J end lost 4 bases, and 12 bases lay between the germline ends. The germline V gene encodes CDR1 SGHRS and CDR2 YFSETQ. The CDR3 runs 13 residues. Many counts were recorded for this clonotype. TCRdb fed the 5' RACE reads into MiXCR, producing one record per CDR3 protein. This table has some 48,000 distinct CDR3 sequences, 3.5% to 4.5% appearing once. V gene TRBV5-1 combines with J gene TRBJ2-1; no clear D. This TCR derives from an adult who was a healthcare worker with PCR-confirmed SARS-CoV-2 infection or an uninfected control (not recorded which). The sample taken for sequencing was whole blood. CDR3 DNA sequence: TGCGCCAGCTGGCCCGAAAATTACAATGAGCAGTTCTTC. The encoded protein is CASWPENYNEQFF.